This TCR beta chain emerged from a study of T cell responses to AZD1222 COVID-19 vaccine. At the level of the study: Pooling was applied to second doses at about 4 or about 12 weeks.

Using immunoSEQ multiplex PCR, the repertoire was profiled, and TCRdb retains in-frame clones only, with some absent. The data show over 150,000 clones, around 90% seen once. Germline CDR1 KGHSH, CDR2 LQKENI. This CDR3 is built from 15 residues. Trimming at V came to 3 bases and at J to 0 bases, leaving 2 bases not matched to a gene. This clone was seen a single time. What it binds is unknown. Study conclusions and caveats: In all cases, repertoires were sampled only after the peak T cell response. Elevations in Spike-specific TCR breadth and depth followed administration of two AZD1222 doses. The donors showed a predominance of white British ancestry and of females, with possible underestimation of clonal diversity.

The sequence was collected from an adult in good health. The sample here was peripheral blood, taken on day 0 of AZD1222 vaccination. The genes are TRBV18 and TRBJ2-3, with TRBD2 identical over 8 bases. The DNA for the CDR3 is TGTGCCAGCTCACCCCCTAGCGGGAGCACAGATACGCAGTATTTT. It translates to CASSPPSGSTDTQYF.